This paragraph reports one TCR beta chain. The protocol was immunoSEQ multiplex PCR, while the TCRdb copy is restricted to in-frame clones and leaves out a portion. The data contain about 80,000 clones, approximately 90% of them singletons. The sample originates from a study of T cell changes during pregnancy in multiple sclerosis. The CDR3 covers 17 residues. V trimming: 5 bases; J trimming: 0 bases; junction bases outside the gene matches: 10. Germline V gene sequence: CDR1 SGHNT, CDR2 YENEEA. The J gene is TRBJ1-3, the V gene TRBV11-3; 7 bases are a match to TRBD1. The origin of this receptor is a female donor with multiple sclerosis, enrolled in a pregnancy study. Specimen: peripheral blood, collected before pregnancy. The CDR3 region is CASSPGTAKLSGNTIYF. CDR3 nucleotide sequence: TGTGCCAGCAGCCCCGGGACAGCCAAGCTCTCTGGAAACACCATATATTTT.